The 2 T cell receptor beta chains in this list originate from one sample, sequenced in a study of response to subunit inactivated influenza vaccine. TCRdb independently ran MiXCR on the RT-PCR reads; one entry per CDR3 protein. The data contain around 320,000 distinct CDR3 sequences, about 20% of them singletons. This specimen was PBMCs from blood, taken approximately 22 months after vaccination. The receptor set was obtained from a man between 45 and 75 years old who received an inactivated influenza vaccine.

This clonotype has only a few counts. The rearrangement joins TRBV12-3 or TRBV12-4 to TRBJ1-3; tentative D call: TRBD1 (5 bases). The CDR3 is 15 amino acids. Trimming removed 6 bases at V and 0 bases at J, with 12 bases between. In nucleotides, the CDR3 is TGTGCCAGCAGACCTACAGGAGTCTCTGGAAACACCATATATTTT. Translated, it gives CASRPTGVSGNTIYF.

The table lists this clonotype with a few counts. This rearrangement joins TRBV7-9 to TRBJ1-1; D unresolved. CDR3 size: 12 residues. Germline loops: CDR1 SEHNR, CDR2 FQNEAQ (reference sequence). Between the trimmed V and J ends, which lost 2 bases and 10 bases, there was a span of 11 bases. The chain's CDR3 is CASSLNVRVAFF. The CDR3 nucleotides read TGTGCCAGCAGCTTAAACGTGAGGGTAGCTTTCTTT.